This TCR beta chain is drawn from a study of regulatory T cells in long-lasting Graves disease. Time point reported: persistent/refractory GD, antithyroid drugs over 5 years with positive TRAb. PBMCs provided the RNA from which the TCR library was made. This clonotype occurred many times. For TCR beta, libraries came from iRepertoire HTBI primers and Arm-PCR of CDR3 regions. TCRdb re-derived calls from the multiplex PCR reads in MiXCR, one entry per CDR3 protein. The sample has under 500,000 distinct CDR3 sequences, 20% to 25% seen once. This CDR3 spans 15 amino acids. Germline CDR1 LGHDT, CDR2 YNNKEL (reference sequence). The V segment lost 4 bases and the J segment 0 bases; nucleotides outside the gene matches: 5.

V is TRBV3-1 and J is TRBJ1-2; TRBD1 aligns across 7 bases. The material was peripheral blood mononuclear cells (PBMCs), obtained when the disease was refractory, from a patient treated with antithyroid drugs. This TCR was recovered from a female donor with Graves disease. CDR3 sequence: CASSRRQGANYGYTF. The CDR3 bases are TGTGCCAGCAGCCGTAGACAGGGAGCTAACTATGGCTACACCTTC. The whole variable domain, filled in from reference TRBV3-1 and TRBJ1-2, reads DTAVSQTPKYLVTQMGNDKSIKCEQNLGHDTMYWYKQDSKKFLKIMFSYNNKELIINETVPNRFSPKSPDKAHLNLHINSLELGDSAVYFCASSRRQGANYGYTFGSGTRLTVV.